A single sample is the source of the 17 T cell receptor beta chains below, sequenced in a study of shared clonotypes between healthy human individuals. Sequencing was performed with immunoSEQ multiplex PCR; in TCRdb, only in-frame clones are kept and a portion is missing. Seen here are about 770,000 clones, just under 75% observed once, and the top ten hold about 1.7%. The source material was memory CD4+ T cells sorted from blood. Subset defined: CD45RA-negative fraction. All receptors come from a woman in her thirties in good health.

This clone was seen ten or more times. V gene TRBV15 combines with J gene TRBJ1-2, with D perhaps matching TRBD1 (6 bases). The germline V gene encodes CDR1 LNHNV and CDR2 YYDKDF (reference sequence). V gave up 5 bases and J gave up 6 bases, with 22 bases separating them. CDR3 length: 16 residues. The CDR3 loop is CATSGLRGSEADGYTF. Here the CDR3 DNA reads TGTGCCACCAGCGGCCTCAGGGGCAGTGAGGCCGATGGCTACACCTTC.

As concerns this clone: Other DNA sequences of this sample code for an identical CDR3. The chain is built from TRBV5-1 and TRBJ2-7; no clear D. From germline, CDR1 is SGHRS and CDR2 YFSETQ. The CDR3 has 12 amino acids. V lost 2 bases, J lost 5 bases, and 8 bases lay in between. The CDR3 loop reads CASSLRVDEQYF. In DNA, the CDR3 is TGCGCCAGCAGCTTACGGGTCGACGAGCAGTACTTC.

The chain carries TRBV28 and TRBJ1-2, with a weak D call TRBD1 (6 bases). V shed 1 base and J shed 11 bases, with 20 bases lying between them. In germline, CDR1 is MDHEN, CDR2 SYDVKM. CDR3 length equals 15 residues. CDR3 sequence: CASSLSAVGQGLYTF. For the CDR3, the DNA is TGTGCCAGCAGTTTATCCGCGGTCGGGCAGGGGCTATACACCTTC.

The count of this clone is one. This chain uses TRBV2 with TRBJ1-4; 8 nucleotides align to TRBD1. Germline V gives CDR1 SNHLY, CDR2 FYNNEI. The CDR3 consists of 16 residues. Trimming took 10 bases from V and 15 from J; bases not matched to a gene: 25. In DNA form, the CDR3 reads TGTGCCACCCGGACAGGGACTAATGAAAAACAAAACAAAGTGTTTTTT. Protein sequence: CATRTGTNEKQNKVFF.

V is TRBV28 and J is TRBJ2-2; no clear D. This CDR3 spans 17 amino acids. Germline loops: CDR1 MDHEN, CDR2 SYDVKM. The ends were cut back, 5 bases at V and 5 bases at J, with 21 bases in the middle. In nucleotides, the CDR3 is TGTGCCAGCAGTCGCCGGAAGGCTTCGGTGTTAACCGGGGAGCTGTTTTTT. As protein: CASSRRKASVLTGELFF. Full variable domain (outside the CDR3, taken from reference TRBV28 and TRBJ2-2): DVKVTQSSRYLVKRTGEKVFLECVQDMDHENMFWYRQDPGLGLRLIYFSYDVKMKEKGDIPEGYSVSREKKERFSLILESASTNQTSMYLCASSRRKASVLTGELFFGEGSRLTVL.

This clone was found a few times. The chain is built from TRBV19 and TRBJ2-7, with TRBD1 as a possible D gene (5 bases). From germline, CDR1 is LNHDA and CDR2 SQIVND (reference sequence). The V end lost 4 bases, the J end lost 1 base, and 14 bases lay between the germline ends. The CDR3 spans 15 residues. The chain's CDR3 is CASSNQGSGSYEQYF. CDR3 in DNA: TGTGCCAGTAGTAACCAGGGATCGGGTTCCTACGAGCAGTACTTC.

The chain carries TRBV11-2 and TRBJ1-3, with TRBD1 matching over 8 bases. The CDR3 covers 14 residues. The germline V gene has CDR1 SGHAT and CDR2 FQNNGV. With 1 base clipped from V and 7 bases from J, the junction kept 3 bases outside the gene matches. CDR3 coding DNA: TGTGCCAGCAGCTTAGGCAGGGGGCTGAACACCATATATTTT. This gives the protein CASSLGRGLNTIYF.

For this clone: Different DNA sequences within this sample yield the same CDR3. This sequence joins TRBV10-3 and TRBJ1-2; TRBD1 might be the D (6 bases). The V gene lost 3 bases and the J gene lost 4 bases, with 9 bases spanning the gap. Germline V gene lookup returns CDR1 ENHRY and CDR2 SYGVKD. The CDR3 runs to 13 residues. CDR3 nucleotides: TGTGCCATCAGTGAAGGACAGACCTATGGCTACACCTTC. Protein sequence: CAISEGQTYGYTF.

The chain employs TRBV7-7 and TRBJ2-7, with D maybe TRBD2 (6 bases). The CDR3 totals 15 residues. The germline gives CDR1 SSHAT, CDR2 FNYEAQ (reference sequence). V was trimmed by 2 bases and J by 2 bases, leaving 13 bases between them. CDR3 region: CASSLSPGEAYEQYF. In nucleotides, the CDR3 is TGTGCCAGCAGCTTATCCCCGGGAGAGGCCTACGAGCAGTACTTC.

J is TRBJ1-5 and V is TRBV2; no clear D gene. V lost 4 bases to trimming and J lost 4 bases, with 11 bases between them. The germline gives CDR1 SNHLY, CDR2 FYNNEI. The length of the CDR3 is 14 residues. The CDR3 reads CASSVGRENQPQHF. CDR3 bases: TGTGCCAGCAGTGTCGGTAGGGAAAATCAGCCCCAGCATTTT.

V is TRBV2 and J is TRBJ1-5, with D maybe TRBD1 (5 bases). Between the trimmed V and J ends, which lost 4 bases and 5 bases, there was a span of 12 bases. The germline V gene has CDR1 SNHLY and CDR2 FYNNEI. This CDR3 has 14 amino acids. CDR3: CASSVTTADQPQHF. CDR3 nucleotides: TGTGCCAGCAGTGTTACGACAGCAGATCAGCCCCAGCATTTT.

This clone was found many times. The chain carries TRBV11-2 and TRBJ2-1; maybe TRBD1 (6 bases). The CDR3 is 14 amino acids. The V gene's germline CDR1 is SGHAT and CDR2 FQNNGV. Trimming cost V 0 bases and J 10 bases, with 13 bases left between them. The CDR3 bases are TGTGCCAGCAGCTTAGACGAGGGGGTTGGGGAGCAGTTCTTC. Amino acids: CASSLDEGVGEQFF.

V is TRBV28 and J is TRBJ1-2; D is possibly TRBD1 (5 bases). Germline CDR1 reads MDHEN; CDR2 reads SYDVKM. CDR3 length: 12 amino acids. V shed 4 bases and J shed 4 bases, with 7 bases lying between them. The CDR3 loop is CASSSGTYGYTF. The CDR3 coding sequence is TGTGCCAGCAGTTCCGGGACCTATGGCTACACCTTC.

About this clone itself: The same CDR3 arises from other DNA sequences in this sample as well. V usage is TRBV28 and J usage is TRBJ2-7, with 9 bases matching TRBD2. Germline loops: CDR1 MDHEN, CDR2 SYDVKM. The CDR3 has 13 amino acids. Losses at the gene ends were 6 bases for V and 2 bases for J; bases not matched to a gene: 2. The CDR3 here is CASRLAGTYEQYF. CDR3 nucleotide sequence: TGTGCCAGCAGGCTAGCGGGAACCTACGAGCAGTACTTC.

This clone was seen once. J is TRBJ2-3 and V is TRBV27; weak D call: TRBD2 (5 bases). Germline V gene data show CDR1 as MNHEY and CDR2 as SMNVEV (reference sequence). The length of the CDR3 is 15 residues. Trimming pared 2 bases from V and 2 bases from J, leaving 11 bases between. The CDR3 DNA sequence: TGTGCCAGCAGTTTAATGGCTAGCTACACAGATACGCAGTATTTT. Translated: CASSLMASYTDTQYF.

The rearrangement joins TRBV5-1 to TRBJ2-1, with D hard to call. This CDR3 contains 12 residues. Looked up from germline, CDR1 is SGHRS and CDR2 is YFSETQ. Trimming left V 4 bases short and J 5 bases short, with 7 bases between. CDR3 loop: CASSLDHNEQFF. DNA for the CDR3: TGCGCCAGCAGCCTTGATCACAATGAGCAGTTCTTC.

The chain has TRBV7-8 and TRBJ2-7; either TRBD1 or TRBD2 may supply D (5 bases each). CDR3 length: 16 amino acids. Germline V lookup: CDR1 SGHVS, CDR2 FQNEAQ. V lost 1 base, J lost 3 bases, and 16 bases lay in between. The CDR3 spells CASSLGQGRGLYEQYF. For the CDR3, the DNA is TGTGCCAGCAGCTTAGGCCAGGGACGCGGTCTCTACGAGCAGTACTTC.